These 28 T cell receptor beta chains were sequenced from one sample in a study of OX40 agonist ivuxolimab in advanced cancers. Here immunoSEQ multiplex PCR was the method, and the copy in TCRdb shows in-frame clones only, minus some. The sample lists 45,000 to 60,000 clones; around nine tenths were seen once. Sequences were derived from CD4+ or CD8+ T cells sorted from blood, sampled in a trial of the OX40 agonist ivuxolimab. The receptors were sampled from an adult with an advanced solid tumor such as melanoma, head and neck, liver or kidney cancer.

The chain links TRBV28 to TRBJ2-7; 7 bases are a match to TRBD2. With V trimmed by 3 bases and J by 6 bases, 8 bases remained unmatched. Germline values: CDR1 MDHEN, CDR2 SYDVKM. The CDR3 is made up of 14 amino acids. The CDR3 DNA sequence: TGTGCCAGCAGTTTCGGCGGGAGTGGCGCCGAGCAGTACTTC. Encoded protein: CASSFGGSGAEQYF.

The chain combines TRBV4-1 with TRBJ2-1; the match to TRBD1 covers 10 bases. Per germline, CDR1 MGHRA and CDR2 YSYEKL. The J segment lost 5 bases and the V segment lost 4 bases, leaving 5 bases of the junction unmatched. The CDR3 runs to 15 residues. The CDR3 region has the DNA TGCGCCAGCAGCCCACCCGACAGGGGGCACAATGAGCAGTTCTTC. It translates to CASSPPDRGHNEQFF.

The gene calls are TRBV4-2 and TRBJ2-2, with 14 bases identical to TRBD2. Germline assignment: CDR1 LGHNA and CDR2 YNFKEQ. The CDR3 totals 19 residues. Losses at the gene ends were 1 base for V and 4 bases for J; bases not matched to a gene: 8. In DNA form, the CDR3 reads TGTGCCAGCAGCCAAGGACTAGCGGGAGGGCCCAAGGGCACCGGGGAGCTGTTTTTT. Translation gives CASSQGLAGGPKGTGELFF.

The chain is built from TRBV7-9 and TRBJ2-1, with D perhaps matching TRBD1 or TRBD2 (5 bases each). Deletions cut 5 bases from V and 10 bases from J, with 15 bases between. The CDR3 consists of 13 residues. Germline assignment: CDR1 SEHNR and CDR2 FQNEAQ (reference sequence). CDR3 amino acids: CASSAGTLGEQFF. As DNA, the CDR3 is TGTGCCAGCAGCGCCGGGACCCTGGGCGAGCAGTTCTTC.

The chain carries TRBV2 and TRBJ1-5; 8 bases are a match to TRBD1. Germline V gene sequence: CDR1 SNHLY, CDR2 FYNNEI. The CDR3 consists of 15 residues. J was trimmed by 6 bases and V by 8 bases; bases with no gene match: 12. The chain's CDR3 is CASGLTRTGGQPQHF. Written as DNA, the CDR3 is TGTGCCAGCGGCTTGACTCGAACAGGGGGTCAGCCCCAGCATTTT.

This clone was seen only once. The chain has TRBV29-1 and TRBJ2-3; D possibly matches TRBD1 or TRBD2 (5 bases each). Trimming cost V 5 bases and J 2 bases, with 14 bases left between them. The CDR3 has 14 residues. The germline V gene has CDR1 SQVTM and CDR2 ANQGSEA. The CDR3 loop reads CSVRYGAITDTQYF. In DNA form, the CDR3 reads TGCAGCGTTAGGTACGGGGCAATCACAGATACGCAGTATTTT.

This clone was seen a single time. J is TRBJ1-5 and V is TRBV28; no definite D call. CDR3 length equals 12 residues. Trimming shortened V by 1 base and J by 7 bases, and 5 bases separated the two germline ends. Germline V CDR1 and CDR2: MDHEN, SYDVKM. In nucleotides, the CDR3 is TGTGCCAGCAGTTTATTTGGACAGCCCCAGCATTTT. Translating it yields CASSLFGQPQHF.

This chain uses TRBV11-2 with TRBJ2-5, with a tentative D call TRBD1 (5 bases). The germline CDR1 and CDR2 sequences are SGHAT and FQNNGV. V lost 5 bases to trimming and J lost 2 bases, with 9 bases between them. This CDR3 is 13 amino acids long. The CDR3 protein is CASSRRGQETQYF. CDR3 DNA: TGTGCCAGCAGCCGAAGGGGACAAGAGACCCAGTACTTC. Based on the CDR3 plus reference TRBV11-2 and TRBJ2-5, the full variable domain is EAGVAQSPRYKIIEKRQSVAFWCNPISGHATLYWYQQILGQGPKLLIQFQNNGVVDDSQLPKDRFSAERLKGVDSTLKIQPAKLEDSAVYLCASSRRGQETQYFGPGTRLLVL.

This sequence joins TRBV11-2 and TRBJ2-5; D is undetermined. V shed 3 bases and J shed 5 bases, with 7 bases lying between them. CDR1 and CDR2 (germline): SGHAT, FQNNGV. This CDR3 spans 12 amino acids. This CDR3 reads CASSFPRETQYF. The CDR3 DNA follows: TGTGCCAGCAGCTTCCCCAGGGAGACCCAGTACTTC.

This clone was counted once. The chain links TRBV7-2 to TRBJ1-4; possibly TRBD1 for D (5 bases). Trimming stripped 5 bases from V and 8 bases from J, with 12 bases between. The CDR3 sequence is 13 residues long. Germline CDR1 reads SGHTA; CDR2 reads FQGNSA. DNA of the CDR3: TGTGCCAGCAGCCTGGGACCGGGAGAAAAACTGTTTTTT. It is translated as CASSLGPGEKLFF. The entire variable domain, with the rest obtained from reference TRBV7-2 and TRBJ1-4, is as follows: GAGVSQSPSNKVTEKGKDVELRCDPISGHTALYWYRQSLGQGLEFLIYFQGNSAPDKSGLPSDRFSAERTGGSVSTLTIQRTQQEDSAVYLCASSLGPGEKLFFGSGTQLSVL.

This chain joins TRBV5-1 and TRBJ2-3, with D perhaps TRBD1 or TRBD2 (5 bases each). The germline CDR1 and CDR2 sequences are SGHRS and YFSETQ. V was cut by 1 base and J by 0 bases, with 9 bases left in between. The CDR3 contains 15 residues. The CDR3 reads CASSLLGDSTDTQYF. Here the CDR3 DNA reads TGCGCCAGCAGCTTGTTAGGGGACAGCACAGATACGCAGTATTTT. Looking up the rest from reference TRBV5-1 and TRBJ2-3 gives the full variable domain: KAGVTQTPRYLIKTRGQQVTLSCSPISGHRSVSWYQQTPGQGLQFLFEYFSETQRNKGNFPGRFSGRQFSNSRSEMNVSTLELGDSALYLCASSLLGDSTDTQYFGPGTRLTVL.

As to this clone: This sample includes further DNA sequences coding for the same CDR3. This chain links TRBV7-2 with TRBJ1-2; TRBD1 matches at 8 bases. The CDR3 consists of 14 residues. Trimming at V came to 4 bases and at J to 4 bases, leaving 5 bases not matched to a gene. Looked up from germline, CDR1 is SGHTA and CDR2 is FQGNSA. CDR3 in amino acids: CASSSPGGLYGYTF. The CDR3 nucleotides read TGTGCCAGCAGCTCACCAGGGGGCCTCTATGGCTACACCTTC. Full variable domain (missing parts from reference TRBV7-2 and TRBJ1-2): GAGVSQSPSNKVTEKGKDVELRCDPISGHTALYWYRQSLGQGLEFLIYFQGNSAPDKSGLPSDRFSAERTGGSVSTLTIQRTQQEDSAVYLCASSSPGGLYGYTFGSGTRLTVV.

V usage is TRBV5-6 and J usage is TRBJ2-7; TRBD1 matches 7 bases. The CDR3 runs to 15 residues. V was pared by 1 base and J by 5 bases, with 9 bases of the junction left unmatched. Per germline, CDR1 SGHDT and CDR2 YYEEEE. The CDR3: CASSLNRGPGDEQYF. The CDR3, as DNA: TGTGCCAGCAGCTTGAATAGGGGGCCAGGGGACGAGCAGTACTTC.

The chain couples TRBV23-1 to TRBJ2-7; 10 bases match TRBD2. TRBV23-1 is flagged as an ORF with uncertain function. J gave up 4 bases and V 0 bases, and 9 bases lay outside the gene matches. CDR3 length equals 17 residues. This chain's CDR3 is CASSQSVASGRIYEQYF. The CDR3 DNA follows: TGCGCCAGCAGTCAATCGGTCGCTAGCGGGAGAATTTACGAGCAGTACTTC.

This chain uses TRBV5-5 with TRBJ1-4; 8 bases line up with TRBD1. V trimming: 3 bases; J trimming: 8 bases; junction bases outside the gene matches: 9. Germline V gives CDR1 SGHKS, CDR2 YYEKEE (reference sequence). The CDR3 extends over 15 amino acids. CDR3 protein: CASSSAGGPGEKLFF. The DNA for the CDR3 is TGTGCCAGCAGCTCAGCAGGGGGCCCGGGGGAAAAACTGTTTTTT.

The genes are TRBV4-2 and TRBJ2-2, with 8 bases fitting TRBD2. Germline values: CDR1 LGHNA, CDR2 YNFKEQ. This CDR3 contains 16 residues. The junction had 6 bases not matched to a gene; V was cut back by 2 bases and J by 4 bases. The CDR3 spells CASSQIAGTSTGELFF. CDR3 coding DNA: TGTGCCAGCAGCCAAATAGCGGGAACGTCCACCGGGGAGCTGTTTTTT.

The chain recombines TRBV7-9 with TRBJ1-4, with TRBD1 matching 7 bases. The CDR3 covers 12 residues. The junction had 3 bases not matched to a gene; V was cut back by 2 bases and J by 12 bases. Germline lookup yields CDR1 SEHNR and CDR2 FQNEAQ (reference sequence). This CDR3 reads CASSLIDRELFF. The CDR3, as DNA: TGTGCCAGCAGCTTAATCGACAGGGAACTGTTTTTT.

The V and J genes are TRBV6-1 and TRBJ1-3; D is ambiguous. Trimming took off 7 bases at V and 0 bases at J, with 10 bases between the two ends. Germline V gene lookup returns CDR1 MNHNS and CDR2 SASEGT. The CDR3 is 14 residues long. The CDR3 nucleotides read TGTGCCAGCATCGGACTGAACTCTGGAAACACCATATATTTT. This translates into CASIGLNSGNTIYF.

In DNA, the CDR3 is TGTGCCAGCAGTCCACTGGGACAGGGAGATTCACCCCTCCACTTT. Protein product: CASSPLGQGDSPLHF. The genes are TRBV27 and TRBJ1-6; 9 nucleotides match TRBD1. The V segment lost 5 bases and the J segment 8 bases; nucleotides outside the gene matches: 7. Germline lookup yields CDR1 MNHEY and CDR2 SMNVEV (reference sequence). The CDR3 runs 15 residues.

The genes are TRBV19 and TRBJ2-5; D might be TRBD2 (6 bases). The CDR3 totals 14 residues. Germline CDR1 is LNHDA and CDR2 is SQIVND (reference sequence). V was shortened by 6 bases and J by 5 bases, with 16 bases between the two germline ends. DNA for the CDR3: TGTGCCAGTAGCCTTAGCGGTCTCGGGGAGACCCAGTACTTC. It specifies CASSLSGLGETQYF.

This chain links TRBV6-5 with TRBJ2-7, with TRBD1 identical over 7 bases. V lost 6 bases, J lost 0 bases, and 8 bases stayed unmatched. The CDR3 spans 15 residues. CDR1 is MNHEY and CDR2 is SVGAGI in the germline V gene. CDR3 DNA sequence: TGTGCCAGCAGGCCGACAGGGTTTAACTCCTACGAGCAGTACTTC. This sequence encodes CASRPTGFNSYEQYF.

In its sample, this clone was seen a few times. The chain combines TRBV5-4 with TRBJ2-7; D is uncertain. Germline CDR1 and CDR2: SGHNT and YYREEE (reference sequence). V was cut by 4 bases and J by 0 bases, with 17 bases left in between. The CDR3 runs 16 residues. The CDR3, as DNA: TGTGCCAGCAGCCAAGCTCAAAAAGCTGGCTCCTACGAGCAGTACTTC. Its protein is CASSQAQKAGSYEQYF. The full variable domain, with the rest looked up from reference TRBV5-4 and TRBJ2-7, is ETGVTQSPTHLIKTRGQQVTLRCSSQSGHNTVSWYQQALGQGPQFIFQYYREEENGRGNFPPRFSGLQFPNYSSELNVNALELDDSALYLCASSQAQKAGSYEQYFGPGTRLTVT.

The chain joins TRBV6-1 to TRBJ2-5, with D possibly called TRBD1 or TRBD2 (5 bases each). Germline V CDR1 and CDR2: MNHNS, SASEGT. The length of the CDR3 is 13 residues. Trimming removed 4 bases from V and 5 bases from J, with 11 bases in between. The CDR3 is CASSVSWGETQYF. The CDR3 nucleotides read TGTGCCAGCAGTGTATCCTGGGGGGAGACCCAGTACTTC.

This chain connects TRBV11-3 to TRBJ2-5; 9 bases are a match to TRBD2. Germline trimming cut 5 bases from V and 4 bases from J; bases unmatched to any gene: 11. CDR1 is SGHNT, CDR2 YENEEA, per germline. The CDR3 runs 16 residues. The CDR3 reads CASSPPSTSGVETQYF. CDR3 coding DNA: TGTGCCAGCAGCCCACCCTCGACTAGCGGAGTAGAGACCCAGTACTTC.

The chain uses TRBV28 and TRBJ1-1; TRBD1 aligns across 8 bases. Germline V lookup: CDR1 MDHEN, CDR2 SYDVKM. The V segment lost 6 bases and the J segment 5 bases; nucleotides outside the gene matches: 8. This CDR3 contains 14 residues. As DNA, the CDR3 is TGTGCCAGCAGCCATCAGGGGGCGGGGACTGAAGCTTTCTTT. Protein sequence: CASSHQGAGTEAFF.

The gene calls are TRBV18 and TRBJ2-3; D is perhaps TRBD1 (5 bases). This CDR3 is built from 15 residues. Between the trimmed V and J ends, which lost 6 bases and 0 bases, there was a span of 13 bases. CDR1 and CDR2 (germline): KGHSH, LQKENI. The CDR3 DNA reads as TGTGCCAGCTCTCCCGACAGTACTAGCACAGATACGCAGTATTTT. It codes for CASSPDSTSTDTQYF.

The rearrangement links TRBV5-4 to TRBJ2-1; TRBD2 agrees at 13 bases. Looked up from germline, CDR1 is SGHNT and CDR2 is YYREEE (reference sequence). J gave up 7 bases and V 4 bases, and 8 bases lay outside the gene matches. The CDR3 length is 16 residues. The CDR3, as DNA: TGTGCCAGCAGCCTACGGACTAGCGGGAGAACAAATGAGCAGTTCTTC. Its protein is CASSLRTSGRTNEQFF.

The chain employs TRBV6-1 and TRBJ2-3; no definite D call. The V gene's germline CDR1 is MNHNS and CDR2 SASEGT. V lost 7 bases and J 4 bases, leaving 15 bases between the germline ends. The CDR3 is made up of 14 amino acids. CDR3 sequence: CASIPRSGPDTQYF. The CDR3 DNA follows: TGTGCCAGCATTCCCCGATCAGGACCAGATACGCAGTATTTT.